Included here is one T cell receptor (beta chain) sequence, with context. The data derive from a study of cytomegalovirus exposure and HLA in healthy donors. Study-wide background: Samples from HLA-typed donors yielded some 85 million unique TCRs in an early data release.

The study ran its PCR with 60 Vbeta and 13 Jbeta primers. Measured with immunoSEQ multiplex PCR; TCRdb has only the in-frame clones, and not every one. The sample shows fewer than 85,000 clones, roughly 70% of them seen only once. The CDR3 has 13 amino acids. The rearrangement joins TRBV21-1 to TRBJ2-1; the table calls TRBD2, which could not be checked here. TRBV21-1 is marked as a pseudogene. Sequencing used PBMCs. The receptor was derived from a man in his 60s in good health and CMV-seropositive. DNA of the CDR3: TGTGCCAGCAGCAAAGTTTCGGGAGGGCCCCCGTTCTTC. It codes for CASSKVSGGPPFF.